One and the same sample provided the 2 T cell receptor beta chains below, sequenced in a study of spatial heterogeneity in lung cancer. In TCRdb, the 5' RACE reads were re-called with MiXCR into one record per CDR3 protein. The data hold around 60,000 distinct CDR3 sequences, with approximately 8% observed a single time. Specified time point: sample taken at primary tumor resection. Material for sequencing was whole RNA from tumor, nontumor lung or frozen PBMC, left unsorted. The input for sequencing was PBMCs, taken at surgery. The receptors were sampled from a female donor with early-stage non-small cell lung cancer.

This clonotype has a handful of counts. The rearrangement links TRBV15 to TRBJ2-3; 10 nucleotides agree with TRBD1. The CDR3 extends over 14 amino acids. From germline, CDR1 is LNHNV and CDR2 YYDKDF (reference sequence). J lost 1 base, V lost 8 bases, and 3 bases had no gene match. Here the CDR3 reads CATAGTGGTDTQYF. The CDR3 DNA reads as TGTGCCACCGCCGGGACAGGGGGCACAGATACGCAGTATTTT.

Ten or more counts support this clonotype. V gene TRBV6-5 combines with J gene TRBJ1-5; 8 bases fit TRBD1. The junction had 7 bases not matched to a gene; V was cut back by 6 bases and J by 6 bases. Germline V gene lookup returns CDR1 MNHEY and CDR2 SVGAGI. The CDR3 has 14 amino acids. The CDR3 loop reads CASRGGGTGQPQHF. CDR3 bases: TGTGCCAGCAGAGGGGGGGGGACAGGTCAGCCCCAGCATTTT.